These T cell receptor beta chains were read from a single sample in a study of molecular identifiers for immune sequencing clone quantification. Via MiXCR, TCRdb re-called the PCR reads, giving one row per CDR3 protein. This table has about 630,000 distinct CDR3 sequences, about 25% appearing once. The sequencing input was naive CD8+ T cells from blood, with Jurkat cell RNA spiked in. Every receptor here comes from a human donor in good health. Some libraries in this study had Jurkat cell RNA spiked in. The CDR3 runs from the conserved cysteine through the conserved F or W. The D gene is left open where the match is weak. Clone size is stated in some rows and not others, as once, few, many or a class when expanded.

cdr3_nt: TGTGCCAGCAGTTTAATTCCCCTAGCGGGAGGGCCGATTGAGCAGTTCTTC
cdr3_aa: CASSLIPLAGGPIEQFF
j_call: TRBJ2-1
v_call: TRBV27
clone_size: NA
d_call: TRBD2
cdr3_length: 17

cdr3_nt: TGTGCCAGCAGCACCCCGACTAGCGGGGTCACAGATACGCAGTATTTT
cdr3_aa: CASSTPTSGVTDTQYF
j_call: TRBJ2-3
v_call: TRBV7-9
clone_size: many
d_call: TRBD2
cdr3_length: 16

cdr3_nt: TGTGCCAGCAGCTTAAGGCTTCCCACAGATACGCAGTATTTT
cdr3_aa: CASSLRLPTDTQYF
j_call: TRBJ2-3
v_call: TRBV13
clone_size: many
d_call: NA
cdr3_length: 14

cdr3_nt: TGTGCCAGCAGTTTATCTGAGGGCTCACATAGCTCTGGGGCCAACGTCCTGACTTTC
cdr3_aa: CASSLSEGSHSSGANVLTF
j_call: TRBJ2-6
v_call: TRBV28
clone_size: NA
d_call: NA
cdr3_length: 19

cdr3_nt: TGTGCCACCAGTGCCGGTTGGAGCAATCAGCCCCAGCATTTT
cdr3_aa: CATSAGWSNQPQHF
j_call: TRBJ1-5
v_call: TRBV24-1
clone_size: many
d_call: NA
cdr3_length: 14

cdr3_nt: TGCGCCGCCAGAGGGGACAGCTACGAGCAGTACTTC
cdr3_aa: CAARGDSYEQYF
j_call: TRBJ2-7
v_call: TRBV4-1
clone_size: once
d_call: TRBD1
cdr3_length: 12

cdr3_nt: TGTGCCAGCAGTCCTCTTCGCGGGACAGGGGTGAAACAGACCGGGGAGCTGTTTTTT
cdr3_aa: CASSPLRGTGVKQTGELFF
j_call: TRBJ2-2
v_call: TRBV7-7
clone_size: few
d_call: TRBD1
cdr3_length: 19

cdr3_nt: TGTGCCAGCAGCCATGAGGTGGGACTAGGGCTGGGTACGCAGTATTTT
cdr3_aa: CASSHEVGLGLGTQYF
j_call: TRBJ2-3
v_call: TRBV4-2
clone_size: NA
d_call: TRBD2
cdr3_length: 16

cdr3_nt: TGTGCCAGCAGCTTAACATCCGTCGGGTCCGGGGAGCTGTTTTTT
cdr3_aa: CASSLTSVGSGELFF
j_call: TRBJ2-2
v_call: TRBV13
clone_size: NA
d_call: NA
cdr3_length: 15

cdr3_nt: TGTGCCACCAGTGATTCAGGACTTAACTACAATGAGCAGTTCTTC
cdr3_aa: CATSDSGLNYNEQFF
j_call: TRBJ2-1
v_call: TRBV24-1
clone_size: few
d_call: NA
cdr3_length: 15

cdr3_nt: TGTGCCAGTAGTACTACAGGGATTGAGCAGTTCTTC
cdr3_aa: CASSTTGIEQFF
j_call: TRBJ2-1
v_call: TRBV19
clone_size: NA
d_call: NA
cdr3_length: 12

cdr3_nt: TGTGCCAGCAGTCAATCCCTCCCGGGGGTCCACACCGGGGAGCTGTTTTTT
cdr3_aa: CASSQSLPGVHTGELFF
j_call: TRBJ2-2
v_call: TRBV27
clone_size: NA
d_call: NA
cdr3_length: 17

cdr3_nt: TGTGCCAGCTCACCACCTCTAACTAGCGGAATACTTACGCAGTATTTT
cdr3_aa: CASSPPLTSGILTQYF
j_call: TRBJ2-3
v_call: TRBV18
clone_size: many
d_call: TRBD2
cdr3_length: 16

cdr3_nt: TGCAGCGTTGCTGCTCTCGACAACTATGGCTACACCTTC
cdr3_aa: CSVAALDNYGYTF
j_call: TRBJ1-2
v_call: TRBV29-1
clone_size: NA
d_call: NA
cdr3_length: 13

cdr3_nt: TGTGCCAGCAGTGGCTACAGTCCTCGGGACGGGGGTGAAAAACTGTTTTTT
cdr3_aa: CASSGYSPRDGGEKLFF
j_call: TRBJ1-4
v_call: TRBV6-2/TRBV6-3
clone_size: NA
d_call: NA
cdr3_length: 17

cdr3_nt: TGTGCCAGCAGTGTAGCCGAGGGGCTTGGCTACACCTTC
cdr3_aa: CASSVAEGLGYTF
j_call: TRBJ1-2
v_call: TRBV25-1
clone_size: many
d_call: NA
cdr3_length: 13

cdr3_nt: TGTGCCACCATGATACAGGGGGCAGGCTATAATTCACCCCTCCACTTT
cdr3_aa: CATMIQGAGYNSPLHF
j_call: TRBJ1-6
v_call: TRBV27
clone_size: few
d_call: TRBD1
cdr3_length: 16

cdr3_nt: TGTGCCAGCACGATTCGCGGGGGGGCCAATGAGCAGTTCTTC
cdr3_aa: CASTIRGGANEQFF
j_call: TRBJ2-1
v_call: TRBV6-5
clone_size: once
d_call: TRBD2
cdr3_length: 14

cdr3_nt: TGTGCCAGCAGCTCGGGACAGGGTACGGCAGATACGCAGTATTTT
cdr3_aa: CASSSGQGTADTQYF
j_call: TRBJ2-3
v_call: TRBV11-2
clone_size: many
d_call: TRBD1
cdr3_length: 15

cdr3_nt: TGTGCCAGCAGCTTAGAGCCGGGGTCGGTCAATGAGCAGTTCTTC
cdr3_aa: CASSLEPGSVNEQFF
j_call: TRBJ2-1
v_call: TRBV11-2
clone_size: NA
d_call: NA
cdr3_length: 15

cdr3_nt: TGCAGTGCTAGATCGACAGCTCCCGGGGAGACCCAGTACTTC
cdr3_aa: CSARSTAPGETQYF
j_call: TRBJ2-5
v_call: TRBV20-1
clone_size: NA
d_call: NA
cdr3_length: 14

cdr3_nt: TGCGCCAGCAGCCCAGGACCTCGCCTCACAAACACTGAAGCTTTCTTT
cdr3_aa: CASSPGPRLTNTEAFF
j_call: TRBJ1-1
v_call: TRBV4-1
clone_size: many
d_call: NA
cdr3_length: 16

cdr3_nt: TGTGCCAGCAGTAACCGGGACAGGGGGGATACGCAGTATTTT
cdr3_aa: CASSNRDRGDTQYF
j_call: TRBJ2-3
v_call: TRBV27
clone_size: many
d_call: TRBD1
cdr3_length: 14

cdr3_nt: TGTGCCAGCAGCTTAGACTGGGGCGGCGATCAGCCCCAGCATTTT
cdr3_aa: CASSLDWGGDQPQHF
j_call: TRBJ1-5
v_call: TRBV7-6
clone_size: many
d_call: NA
cdr3_length: 15

cdr3_nt: TGCGCCAGCAGCCAAGAGCCAGGGGGAGGGTACGAGCAGTACTTC
cdr3_aa: CASSQEPGGGYEQYF
j_call: TRBJ2-7
v_call: TRBV4-1
clone_size: many
d_call: NA
cdr3_length: 15

cdr3_nt: TGTGCCAGCAGCGTTGGGAAAGATCACGCGAACACCGGGGAGCTGTTTTTT
cdr3_aa: CASSVGKDHANTGELFF
j_call: TRBJ2-2
v_call: TRBV9
clone_size: many
d_call: NA
cdr3_length: 17

cdr3_nt: TGTGCCAGCAGCCAAGTGTGGGACAGAACCTACGAGCAGTACTTC
cdr3_aa: CASSQVWDRTYEQYF
j_call: TRBJ2-7
v_call: TRBV4-2
clone_size: few
d_call: TRBD1
cdr3_length: 15

cdr3_nt: TGTGCCAGCAGCCAGCCGGACAGGGGACTTTCCTACGGCTTTCAGTACTTC
cdr3_aa: CASSQPDRGLSYGFQYF
j_call: TRBJ2-4
v_call: TRBV3-1
clone_size: many
d_call: TRBD1
cdr3_length: 17

cdr3_nt: TGTGCCAGCAGCCCAGACTCCAGTTTCACCGGGGAGCTGTTTTTT
cdr3_aa: CASSPDSSFTGELFF
j_call: TRBJ2-2
v_call: TRBV3-1
clone_size: few
d_call: NA
cdr3_length: 15

cdr3_nt: TGCGCCAGCAGCCCACGACTAGCGGGGGGGGTCAATGAGCAGTTCTTC
cdr3_aa: CASSPRLAGGVNEQFF
j_call: TRBJ2-1
v_call: TRBV4-1
clone_size: NA
d_call: TRBD2
cdr3_length: 16

cdr3_nt: TGTGCCAGCAGCGAAGGACAGGACCCGTGGCCCCAGCATTTT
cdr3_aa: CASSEGQDPWPQHF
j_call: TRBJ1-5
v_call: TRBV9
clone_size: few
d_call: TRBD1
cdr3_length: 14

cdr3_nt: TGCAGTGCTAGAGATCCGGGAGAGTACGAGCAGTACTTC
cdr3_aa: CSARDPGEYEQYF
j_call: TRBJ2-7
v_call: TRBV20-1
clone_size: few
d_call: NA
cdr3_length: 13

cdr3_nt: TGTGCCAGCATCGGGGAGGGGATTAACACTGAAGCTTTCTTT
cdr3_aa: CASIGEGINTEAFF
j_call: TRBJ1-1
v_call: TRBV7-9
clone_size: once
d_call: NA
cdr3_length: 14